This T cell receptor (beta chain) was captured by sequencing in a study of blood T cells in healthy people across ages. Using a J-beta primer mix together with a sample-barcoded 5' primer, a second PCR was run for about 7 to 12 cycles. TCRdb re-derived calls from the 5' RACE reads in MiXCR, one entry per CDR3 protein. The sample has almost 1 million distinct CDR3 sequences, roughly 47% seen once. Total RNA extraction produced at least 5 micrograms (per sample) for the study. The CDR3 spans 15 residues. Per germline, CDR1 SGHDT and CDR2 YYEEEE. V gave up 0 bases and J gave up 4 bases; unmatched junction bases: 7. This clonotype was recorded a few times.

The chain joins TRBV5-6 to TRBJ2-7; 7 bases are a match to TRBD2. The source of this sequence is a woman in her fifties or sixties in good health. Sequenced sample: blood. As DNA, the CDR3 is TGTGCCAGCAGCTTGGGACGAGCGGGATTTTACGAGCAGTACTTC. It encodes CASSLGRAGFYEQYF.